These 21 T cell receptor beta chains were sequenced from one sample in a study of blood T cell repertoires in COVID-19. Sequencing used immunoSEQ multiplex PCR; TCRdb keeps in-frame clones, though not all of them. This table holds around 200,000 clones, 70% to 90% found once. The sequenced material came from PBMCs or T cells enriched from blood (not recorded which). The receptors derive from a woman aged 40 to 50 with acute COVID-19.

This clone was seen more than once but under ten times. V usage is TRBV3-1 (or the pseudogene TRBV3-2) and J usage is TRBJ1-6; D is possibly TRBD1 (6 bases). V dropped 5 bases and J dropped 9 bases, with 17 bases sitting between them. CDR1 LGHDT and CDR2 YNNKEL come from the germline V gene (reference sequence). The CDR3 sequence is 15 residues long. The CDR3 spells CASSSSTGYFSPLHF. The CDR3 nucleotides are TGTGCCAGCAGCTCTTCCACAGGGTACTTTTCACCCCTCCACTTT.

This clone was observed a single time. The CDR3 nucleotides are TGTGCCAGCTCACCCGGGGACACTAAGTACGATTCACCCCTCCACTTT. Its translation is CASSPGDTKYDSPLHF. The chain uses TRBV18 and TRBJ1-6; TRBD1 is a possible D gene (6 bases). V shed 3 bases and J shed 8 bases, with 17 bases lying between them. The CDR3 consists of 16 residues. Per the germline V gene, CDR1 is KGHSH and CDR2 is LQKENI.

CDR3 DNA: TGTGCCAGCAGTGGTTTCGGGGATGGCACTGAAGCTTTCTTT. It specifies CASSGFGDGTEAFF. This chain uses TRBV25-1 with TRBJ1-1; D is ambiguous. The CDR3 spans 14 residues. Looked up from germline, CDR1 is MGHDK and CDR2 is SYGVNS. V dropped 4 bases and J dropped 4 bases, with 13 bases sitting between them.

The rearrangement joins TRBV5-8 to TRBJ2-6; D ambiguous. The germline gives CDR1 SGHTS, CDR2 YDEGEE. V was trimmed by 4 bases and J by 0 bases, leaving 8 bases between them. The CDR3 has 15 amino acids. The CDR3 sequence is CASSVLSSGANVLTF. Written as DNA, the CDR3 is TGTGCCAGCAGCGTTCTGAGCTCTGGGGCCAACGTCCTGACTTTC.

The chain is built from TRBV12-5 and TRBJ2-7; weak D call: TRBD1 (6 bases). The CDR3 has 17 amino acids. The V and J ends lost 1 base and 0 bases respectively, with 16 bases between them. From germline, CDR1 is LGHNT and CDR2 FRNRAP. The CDR3 DNA reads TGTGCTAGTGGTTTGGGAGAGACAGGAGCCGACTCCTACGAGCAGTACTTC. Protein sequence: CASGLGETGADSYEQYF.

This chain links TRBV2 with TRBJ1-1; maybe TRBD1 (5 bases). CDR3 length equals 13 residues. With 6 bases removed from V and 4 bases from J, the gap between germline ends came to 12 bases. Germline CDR1 and CDR2: SNHLY and FYNNEI. The CDR3 nucleotides are TGTGCCAGCAGGGAAACTGGGGCCACTGAAGCTTTCTTT. Translating gives CASRETGATEAFF. The whole variable domain, filled in from reference TRBV2 and TRBJ1-1, reads EPEVTQTPSHQVTQMGQEVILRCVPISNHLYFYWYRQILGQKVEFLVSFYNNEISEKSEIFDDQFSVERPDGSNFTLKIRSTKLEDSAMYFCASRETGATEAFFGQGTRLTVV.

This clone was observed a single time. The rearrangement joins TRBV30 to TRBJ2-5; possible D gene TRBD2, 7 bases. V lost 4 bases, J lost 4 bases, and 13 bases lay in between. The germline V gene encodes CDR1 GTSNPN and CDR2 SVGIG (reference sequence). This CDR3 is built from 13 residues. This chain's CDR3 is CAWITGGGETQYF. CDR3 nucleotide sequence: TGTGCCTGGATTACGGGGGGCGGAGAGACCCAGTACTTC.

This clone was picked up a small number of times. The sample holds other DNA sequences that translate to the same CDR3. CDR3 DNA sequence: TGTGCCAGCAGCTTAGGTAGGAACACCGGGGAGCTGTTTTTT. This encodes CASSLGRNTGELFF. This chain joins TRBV13 and TRBJ2-2, with D hard to call. V gave up 0 bases and J gave up 1 base, with 3 bases separating them. This CDR3 contains 14 residues. Germline lookup yields CDR1 PRHDT and CDR2 FYEKMQ (reference sequence).

There are a few counts of this clone. The CDR3 loop is CASSLGGSGEKLFF. In nucleotides, the CDR3 is TGTGCCAGCAGTTTGGGGGGGTCGGGTGAAAAACTGTTTTTT. The chain recombines TRBV27 with TRBJ1-4; tentatively, D is TRBD1 (5 bases). The CDR3 runs to 14 residues. The V gene's germline CDR1 is MNHEY and CDR2 SMNVEV (reference sequence). V gave up 3 bases and J gave up 7 bases, with 12 bases separating them.

The chain carries TRBV7-2 and TRBJ2-1; D is perhaps TRBD2 (6 bases). This CDR3 contains 14 residues. Between the trimmed V and J ends, which lost 3 bases and 6 bases, there was a span of 12 bases. Germline V CDR1 and CDR2: SGHTA, FQGNSA. The CDR3 loop reads CASSFGFGGNEQFF. The CDR3, as DNA: TGTGCCAGCAGCTTCGGATTCGGGGGCAATGAGCAGTTCTTC. Supplemented by reference TRBV7-2 and TRBJ2-1, the full variable domain reads GAGVSQSPSNKVTEKGKDVELRCDPISGHTALYWYRQSLGQGLEFLIYFQGNSAPDKSGLPSDRFSAERTGGSVSTLTIQRTQQEDSAVYLCASSFGFGGNEQFFGPGTRLTVL.

The chain has TRBV3-1 (or the pseudogene TRBV3-2) and TRBJ2-3; perhaps TRBD2 as D (6 bases). Trimming shortened V by 4 bases and J by 0 bases, and 11 bases separated the two germline ends. Germline-derived CDR1 and CDR2 are LGHDT and YNNKEL (reference sequence). The CDR3 runs 15 residues. This CDR3 reads CASSPSVSSTDTQYF. CDR3 in DNA: TGTGCCAGCAGCCCTAGCGTTTCTAGCACAGATACGCAGTATTTT.

The chain combines TRBV21-1 with TRBJ1-6; the table's D call of TRBD1 was not tested on the DNA. TRBV21-1 is a known pseudogene. CDR3 length equals 18 residues. For the CDR3, the DNA is TGTGCCAGCATCCCTCTTGCGACAGGGCGATCCTATAATTCACCCCTCCACTTT. It encodes CASIPLATGRSYNSPLHF.

J is TRBJ2-2 and V is TRBV4-3, with D tentatively TRBD1 (8 bases). Deletions cut 5 bases from V and 4 bases from J, with 11 bases between. CDR1 and CDR2 from the germline V gene are LGHNA and YSLEER. The CDR3 length is 14 residues. This chain's CDR3 is CASSTGGATGELFF. CDR3 bases: TGCGCCAGCAGCACAGGGGGGGCCACCGGGGAGCTGTTTTTT.

This clone was counted only a few times. The chain joins TRBV21-1 to TRBJ1-1. TRBV21-1 is recorded as a pseudogene. The CDR3 covers 20 residues. CDR3 bases: TGTGCCAGCAGCAAAAAGCCTAACCGAAGCAAAAGTAGAGGGAACACTGAAGCTTTCTTT. Translating it yields CASSKKPNRSKSRGNTEAFF.

DNA of the CDR3: TGTGCCAGCACAGGACAGCTTCAACTTAATTCACCCCTCCACTTT. Translating it yields CASTGQLQLNSPLHF. The chain is built from TRBV2 and TRBJ1-6, with a weak D call TRBD1 (6 bases). Trimming pared 7 bases from V and 6 bases from J, leaving 16 bases between. The CDR3 is 15 residues long. Germline loops: CDR1 SNHLY, CDR2 FYNNEI.

This clone was counted a single time. V usage is TRBV2 and J usage is TRBJ2-4; 8 bases match TRBD2. The CDR3 totals 15 residues. Germline CDR1 SNHLY, CDR2 FYNNEI. Losses at the gene ends were 1 base for V and 2 bases for J; bases not matched to a gene: 1. CDR3 residues: CASSEGGGTKNIQYF. CDR3 nucleotides: TGTGCCAGCAGTGAAGGCGGGGGGACCAAAAACATTCAGTACTTC.

The chain links TRBV6-1 to TRBJ1-3; TRBD1 is a possible D gene (5 bases). Germline V lookup: CDR1 MNHNS, CDR2 SASEGT. V was trimmed by 2 bases and J by 8 bases, leaving 16 bases between them. This CDR3 has 15 residues. DNA for the CDR3: TGTGCCAGCAGTGAAATCAGTGGCAGGGTGGACACCATATATTTT. Protein: CASSEISGRVDTIYF.

V and J are TRBV9 and TRBJ2-1; D possibly corresponds to TRBD1 (6 bases). The germline V and J ends were trimmed by 0 bases and 2 bases, with 9 bases remaining between them. CDR3 size: 15 residues. CDR1 is SGDLS, CDR2 YYNGEE, per germline. Written as DNA, the CDR3 is TGTGCCAGCAGCGTAGGTGGGGGCGCCTACAATGAGCAGTTCTTC. It translates to CASSVGGGAYNEQFF.

The chain carries TRBV11-1 and TRBJ1-1; 9 bases are a match to TRBD1. The length of the CDR3 is 16 residues. The V and J ends lost 6 bases and 1 base, in that order; junction bases with no gene match: 9. The V gene's germline CDR1 is SGHAT and CDR2 FQDESV (reference sequence). The CDR3 loop reads CASSPGTGQGNTEAFF. As DNA, the CDR3 is TGTGCCAGCAGTCCCGGGACAGGGCAGGGGAACACTGAAGCTTTCTTT.

This chain connects TRBV18 to TRBJ1-4, with D hard to call. The CDR3 spans 14 residues. V lost 0 bases to trimming and J lost 8 bases, with 10 bases between them. In germline, CDR1 is KGHSH, CDR2 LQKENI. The CDR3 loop is CASSPPFMEEKLFF. The CDR3 coding sequence is TGTGCCAGCTCACCACCTTTTATGGAGGAAAAACTGTTTTTT.

The CDR3 region is CASSPRGANTGELFF. Here the CDR3 DNA reads TGTGCCAGCTCACCAAGGGGCGCGAACACCGGGGAGCTGTTTTTT. The chain combines TRBV18 with TRBJ2-2; perhaps TRBD1 as D (5 bases). The germline V gene encodes CDR1 KGHSH and CDR2 LQKENI. The CDR3 runs 15 residues. The germline V and J ends were trimmed by 2 bases and 0 bases, with 7 bases remaining between them.